This record covers a single T cell receptor beta chain. Its antigen is currently not known. No base quality values were provided; no much bigger clone lies one nucleotide off. This sample was included in a study of cytomegalovirus exposure and HLA in healthy donors (TCRdb year 2017). Background for the entire study: An earlier analysis of some 600 of the donors reported 250 to 350 Gb of sequence data and around 120 million unique TCR beta sequences obtained from roughly 180 million T cells. The study profiled the T cell repertoires of 666 subjects by immunosequencing and related them to cytomegalovirus serostatus. An early release that covered 500 to 800 HLA-typed donors contained approximately 290 gigabases of sequencing data and 75 million to 100 million unique TCR sequences. Every discovery cohort repertoire had been produced on one sequencing platform. Rather than drawing on any new phenotypic data, the later analysis identified candidate immune exposures from TCR beta sequences and the way those sequences occurred across donors. HLA typing included class I and class II loci at four-digit resolution. Donor age, sex, ethnicity and CMV serostatus were compiled alongside the repertoire data. High-throughput TCR immunosequencing, statistical association of individual TCRs with disease status, and machine learning were combined to predict cytomegalovirus infection status. In a later analysis, previously published TCR beta repertoires from 666 donors were re-analyzed and high-resolution HLA genotyping was added so that TCR occurrence patterns could be studied. A later genetic analysis took genome-wide SNP genotypes for 398 of the 666 donors and used that subset as a discovery cohort. A separate validation cohort of about 110 different subjects was used in addition to the approximately 700-subject first cohort. An earlier analysis of fewer than 700 of the donors applied high-throughput TCR beta sequencing to assess whether each TCR beta V gene segment acted as functional or pseudogenic. The study was designed to test whether signatures of past pathogen exposure could be identified by cataloging public T cell receptors. Because of strong linkage in the cohort, five DR-DQ haplotypes were treated as single units for association and clustering. Across about 370 genotyped donors of the cohort, an average of about 220,000 unique TCR beta nucleotide sequences per donor were sequenced, and approximately 19% of those sequences were non-productive. Typing coverage varied by locus: roughly 620-640 donors for A, B, C, DRB1 and DQB1; 522 for DQA1; nearly 610 for DPA1; 450 to 480 for DPB1. Of the 300 to 500 genotyped donors, roughly 76% were placed in the genetic ancestry cluster associated with self-reported Caucasian donors.

What the study reported, not specific to this receptor: A further reported finding was that TCR beta sequences accurately predicted the HLA-A and HLA-B alleles for most subjects in the first cohort. The presence/absence analyses assumed that sequencing depth was roughly uniform across donors, and that assumption may not be true. This cohort had only TCR beta chains sequenced, and the lack of alpha or paired-chain data limited which features could be detected. A later analysis found that most CMV-associated TCR beta chains appeared HLA-restricted, with HLA associations seemingly driven largely by CMV exposure. Assigning TCR associations to individual alleles was difficult when HLA alleles, especially DR and DQ, strongly co-occurred. In a later analysis, the rate of TCR association differed among HLA loci, with DRB1 alleles having the most associated TCRs and HLA-C alleles having the fewest. In vitro tests confirmed that three of the cytomegalovirus-associated TCR beta chains recognize cytomegalovirus antigens. Because counts were too low, about 15 rarely observed V segments, including chromosome 9 orphons, were left out of the earlier analysis of 587 of the donors. CMV serostatus was the only immune exposure information available for the cohort. HLA typing was unavailable for some donors at each locus, so association tests used only the typed subset. Linkage disequilibrium might explain the correlated functional status among segregating V segments, but an unknown experimental factor could not be ruled out. Some IMGT-functional V segments, including TRBV6-2 and TRBV6-3, could not be distinguished by the 87-base-pair reads and were therefore excluded. In a later genetic analysis, a missense DCLRE1C variant was associated with V-gene and J-gene trimming of TCR beta chains, and the association was replicated in an independent cohort. Most TCR sequences were observed very rarely across donors, whereas some public TCRs were present in many individuals. Cytomegalovirus status was reported to be diagnosed by the classifier with high specificity and sensitivity in both the original and validation cohorts. A later genetic analysis reported fewer N-insertions in productive TCRs among donors in an Asian-associated ancestry cluster than the roughly 620-donor mean. Specific HLA alleles were associated with 18,000 or so TCR beta sequences at a false discovery rate of 0.05 in a later analysis. A cluster of highly shared sequence variants was judged likely to represent a technical artifact of the sequencing pipeline. In a later analysis, several top co-occurrence clusters were reported to appear linked to parvovirus B19, influenza, CMV and Epstein-Barr virus. The authors suggested that the approach could potentially be extended to other disease states and immunological phenotypes. An earlier analysis of approximately 530 of the donors showed that most TCR beta V segments appeared in productive rearrangements either about 90% or about 30% of the time, which broadly matched IMGT annotations. In a later analysis, HLA-associated TCR beta chains were found to be more clonally expanded and to have lower generation probabilities than equally common non-associated chains. The study listed 150 to 200 TCR beta chains as associated with cytomegalovirus.

Library generation was performed with the immunoSEQ multiplex PCR assay. For the multiplex PCR, a mixture combining 60 forward primers for TCR Vbeta segments and 13 reverse primers for TCR Jbeta segments was used. The CDR3 region of rearranged TCR beta genes was amplified from genomic DNA by a multiplex PCR assay. The amplified TCR beta libraries were sequenced on the Illumina HiSeq System as 87-base-pair reads. In the source study's methods: In a later analysis, approximately 74 million unique TCR beta chains were counted across the approximately 620 repertoires, and about 10 million of these chains were shared by at least two donors. Raw reads were error-corrected and collapsed into unique sequences with a nearest-neighbor algorithm that merged closely related sequences to remove PCR and sequencing errors. V, D and J gene segments were assigned by aligning CDR3 sequences to IMGT reference sequences. For a sequence to be retained, at least a six-nucleotide match to both a V gene segment and a J gene segment was required. A rearrangement was called productive if the CDR3 had no stop codons and remained in frame with V and J, and every other rearrangement was called non-productive. Following IMGT convention, CDR3 was defined as the stretch from the second conserved V-encoded cysteine up to the conserved J-encoded phenylalanine. In an earlier analysis of approximately 500 of the donors, sequences lacking an unambiguous match to a single V gene segment were excluded. An earlier analysis of several hundred of the donors classified V segments as functional when productive rearrangements were above 56.7% and as segregating when the standard deviation between donors was above 5%. A statistical classification framework was built for diagnosing cytomegalovirus status from the catalog of TCR beta chain sequences. In a later analysis, V and J genes were assigned by comparing TCR nucleotide sequences against IMGT/GENE-DB human TR gene sequences. A later analysis assigned CDR3 sequences and most-parsimonious VDJ recombination scenarios with the TCRdist pipeline. In a later analysis, each TCR beta chain was defined by its CDR3 amino acid sequence together with its V-gene family, and reads without a unique V-gene family were excluded. As a way to deal with suspected cross-contamination and a sequencing artifact, a later analysis dropped more than 500 nucleotide sequences that were highly shared and had low generation probability. A later analysis calculated a clonal expansion index for each public chain from normalized within-repertoire ranks of inferred template counts. In a later analysis, generation probabilities were computed with a VDJ recombination model fitted to out-of-frame rearrangements, and the resulting probabilities were checked against IGoR. In a later analysis, hypergeometric tests were used to score TCR-TCR, TCR-HLA and TCR-CMV co-occurrence, with a repertoire-size bias correction applied to TCR pairs. To estimate false discovery rates, a later analysis permuted the HLA or CMV assignments 20 times. In a later analysis, co-occurring TCRs were grouped using DBSCAN, with TCRdist sequence similarity added in when clustering inside HLA-allele-positive subsets. For co-occurrence clustering, repertoires with fewer than 30,000 or more than 120,000 public chains were excluded, along with five repertoires with anomalous nucleotide sharing. Sourced from immuneACCESS, this table was stored by TCRdb with only in-frame sequences that have V and J called. A share of the clones is absent; for the studies checked, an unresolved V gene accounts for under half, and the remainder has no known explanation. D and trimming come from the DNA, and the V and J calls and clone size come from that table. This sample is represented by around 250,000 clones; 92% of them were singletons. The ten largest clones capture about 1.7% of the sample.

V lost 2 bases and J lost 1 base; the stretch between them is 8 bases long. The germline V gene yields MDHEN for CDR1 and SYDVKM for CDR2. The CDR3 spans 14 residues, from the cysteine through the phenylalanine. This entry keeps only the CDR3 DNA: 42 bases, framed from base 1. The cohort consisted of 600 to 700 healthy bone marrow donors. All cohort members were sampled while nominally healthy, although unrecorded immune exposures were likely present. The donor was CMV seronegative and belonged to the group of approximately 320 seronegative cohort members. Every donor gave a peripheral blood sample, and the peripheral blood mononuclear cells from that sample were used for TCR beta sequencing. The Qiagen DNeasy Blood Extraction Kit was used to extract genomic DNA from the blood cell samples.

The TCR originated in a girl aged 2-10 years in good health and CMV-seronegative. The V gene is TRBV28 and the J gene is TRBJ2-5; a weak D assignment points to TRBD1 (6 bases agree). Sequencing input: PBMCs. CDR3 sequence: CASSLRGGQETQYF. The base sequence is TGTGCCAGCAGTTTACGAGGGGGCCAAGAGACCCAGTACTTC.